This TCR beta chain was profiled in a study of blood T cell repertoires in COVID-19. As for the study in general: Whether acute or convalescent, the COVID-19 samples came from the United States, Italy and Spain.

As processed by the authors: Quantification of nucleated cells was approximated via reference gene primer amplification. Using immunoSEQ multiplex PCR, the repertoire was profiled, and TCRdb retains in-frame clones only, with some absent. V and J calls and clone size are copied from that table; D and trimming were computed from the DNA. The data contain around 56,000 clones, over 75% of them singletons. V lost 1 base, J lost 7 bases, and 7 bases lay in between. The CDR3 has 13 amino acids. The germline CDR1 and CDR2 sequences are LNHNV and YYDKDF (reference sequence). V gene TRBV15 combines with J gene TRBJ1-4; D unclear. The sample taken for sequencing was peripheral blood. The sequence was collected from a man aged 60 to 75 with acute or convalescent COVID-19. The CDR3 DNA sequence: TGTGCCACCAGCAGAGGATTTAGTGAAAAACTGTTTTTT. The encoded protein is CATSRGFSEKLFF.